A single sample is the source of the 25 T cell receptor beta chains below, sequenced in a study of CXCR3-negative and CXCR3-positive naive CD8 T cells. Preparation of TRB cDNA libraries relied on 5' RACE carrying UMI labels. After re-calling the 5' RACE reads, TCRdb lists one entry per CDR3 protein, DNA absent. Its listing shows roughly 60,000 distinct CDR3 sequences. General study points: Naive cells positive for CXCR3 carried more hydrophobic TRB CDR3s than CXCR3-negative ones.

The antigens of these receptors remain unknown. Sequenced: naive CXCR3+ CD8+ T cells from blood. The subset was: CD45RO-CCR7+CD27+CD95- naive CD8+ T cells expressing CXCR3 (TNR3+). The source of these receptors is a human donor in good health. Some clones in this sample may be carry-over from other donors' samples.

CDR3 in amino acids: CASRSTGYQETQYF. The chain is built from TRBV12-3 or TRBV12-4 and TRBJ2-5; TCRdb's assignment of TRBD1 cannot be checked, as there is no DNA. This CDR3 region has 14 residues.

This rearrangement joins TRBV5-1 to TRBJ2-2; TCRdb indicates TRBD1, and absent DNA this call remains unverified. CDR1 is SGHRS and CDR2 is YFSETQ in the germline V gene. CDR3 length: 13 residues. This chain's CDR3 is CASSPPGTGELFF.

CDR3 amino acids: CASSSPRDGVNQPQHF. The J gene is TRBJ1-5, the V gene TRBV28; the TCRdb D gene call, TRBD1, has no DNA to confirm it. The CDR3 length is 16 residues. CDR1 and CDR2 (germline): MDHEN, SYDVKM.

This chain uses TRBV4-3 with TRBJ2-1; TCRdb outputs TRBD2, but without DNA this stays unchecked. CDR3 length: 18 amino acids. From germline, CDR1 is LGHNA and CDR2 YSLEER. CDR3 residues: CASSQGGSGGAAYNEQFF.

The rearrangement uses TRBV20-1 and TRBJ2-7; the TCRdb call, TRBD1, lacks DNA for checking. CDR1 is DFQATT, CDR2 SNEGSKA, per germline (reference sequence). CDR3 length: 13 amino acids. The CDR3 loop is CSARDSRDYEQYF.

CDR3 sequence reads: CASSVGGGVMINTGELFF. The chain is built from TRBV9 and TRBJ2-2; without DNA, the TCRdb call of TRBD2 cannot be checked. The CDR3 is 18 residues long. Germline CDR1 SGDLS, CDR2 YYNGEE.

The chain employs TRBV5-1 and TRBJ2-2; TCRdb calls TRBD2, which cannot be checked without DNA. The CDR3 is 15 residues long. The germline CDR1 and CDR2 sequences are SGHRS and YFSETQ. CDR3 sequence: CASSLGDYISGELFF.

The chain recombines TRBV9 with TRBJ1-1; TCRdb selects TRBD1, and the lack of DNA leaves this call unchecked. The CDR3 is 14 residues long. Per germline, CDR1 SGDLS and CDR2 YYNGEE. CDR3 sequence: CASSVGTGITEAFF.

V gene TRBV7-9 combines with J gene TRBJ2-7; TCRdb's D call, TRBD1, is unchecked because there is no DNA. Germline CDR1 SEHNR, CDR2 FQNEAQ (reference sequence). This CDR3 contains 15 residues. The CDR3 protein is CASSLPGQGAYEQYF.

The CDR3: CASSIDLADKNIQYF. The V and J genes are TRBV19 and TRBJ2-4. Germline assignment: CDR1 LNHDA and CDR2 SQIVND (reference sequence). This CDR3 has 15 amino acids.

The V and J genes are TRBV6-2 or TRBV6-3 and TRBJ2-5; lacking DNA, the TRBD1 call made by TCRdb goes unchecked. The V gene's germline CDR1 is MNHEY and CDR2 SVGEGT. The CDR3 has 15 residues. The CDR3 spells CASSPTTGEVETQYF.

The rearrangement joins TRBV29-1 to TRBJ2-1; TCRdb returns TRBD2, unconfirmable since there is no DNA. CDR1 and CDR2 (germline): SQVTM, ANQGSEA. There are 12 residues in the CDR3. The CDR3 protein is CSVGLAYNEQFF.

The chain is built from TRBV29-1 and TRBJ2-5; TCRdb proposes TRBD2, but this gene call is untestable without DNA. CDR3 length equals 15 residues. Per germline, CDR1 SQVTM and CDR2 ANQGSEA. CDR3: CSVGRLAGVQETQYF.

The rearrangement uses TRBV25-1 and TRBJ1-1; TCRdb gives TRBD1 as the D gene, but with no DNA this cannot be confirmed. This CDR3 comprises 12 residues. CDR1 is MGHDK and CDR2 is SYGVNS in the germline V gene. The CDR3 region is CASRQGFTEAFF.

CDR3 loop: CASSVDTTNYGYTF. The chain combines TRBV13 with TRBJ1-2. Germline-derived CDR1 and CDR2 are PRHDT and FYEKMQ (reference sequence). This CDR3 comprises 14 residues.

V and J are TRBV11-2 and TRBJ1-1. CDR1 SGHAT and CDR2 FQNNGV come from the germline V gene. This CDR3 has 11 amino acids. The CDR3 sequence is CASSFGLEAFF.

The CDR3 sequence: CSVDEIAGSYTDTQYF. The gene calls are TRBV29-1 and TRBJ2-3; TCRdb gives TRBD2 as the D gene, but with no DNA this cannot be confirmed. This CDR3 spans 16 amino acids. The germline gives CDR1 SQVTM, CDR2 ANQGSEA.

The chain employs TRBV13 and TRBJ1-2; the D call of TRBD1 rests on TCRdb alone, since no DNA is present to check it. This CDR3 is 14 amino acids long. CDR1 is PRHDT and CDR2 is FYEKMQ in the germline V gene (reference sequence). The CDR3 region is CAMGGAEANYGYTF. Drawing the rest from reference TRBV13 and TRBJ1-2, the complete variable domain is AAGVIQSPRHLIKEKRETATLKCYPIPRHDTVYWYQQGPGQDPQFLISFYEKMQSDKGSIPDRFSAQQFSDYHSELNMSSLELGDSALYFCAMGGAEANYGYTFGSGTRLTVV.

The rearrangement uses TRBV9 and TRBJ2-1; TCRdb gives TRBD1 as the D gene, but with no DNA this cannot be confirmed. The CDR3 length is 13 residues. From germline, CDR1 is SGDLS and CDR2 YYNGEE. The CDR3 protein is CASSEDRDTGKFF.

V is TRBV7-2 and J is TRBJ1-2; the D call of TRBD1 rests on TCRdb alone, since no DNA is present to check it. The CDR3 is made up of 15 amino acids. Germline V gives CDR1 SGHTA, CDR2 FQGNSA. CDR3 protein: CASSLAPVDRGGYTF.

The chain carries TRBV7-9 and TRBJ2-1; TCRdb's D call, TRBD2, is unchecked because there is no DNA. Looked up from germline, CDR1 is SEHNR and CDR2 is FQNEAQ (reference sequence). This CDR3 spans 13 amino acids. The CDR3 loop is CASRPPAGQPQFF.

V gene TRBV19 combines with J gene TRBJ2-3; TCRdb reports TRBD1, a call that lacks DNA to check it against. Germline V lookup: CDR1 LNHDA, CDR2 SQIVND (reference sequence). CDR3 length equals 16 residues. This CDR3 is CASSIGGGIRTDTQYF. The full variable domain, its missing parts supplied by reference TRBV19 and TRBJ2-3, is DGGITQSPKYLFRKEGQNVTLSCEQNLNHDAMYWYRQDPGQGLRLIYYSQIVNDFQKGDIAEGYSVSREKKESFPLTVTSAQKNPTAFYLCASSIGGGIRTDTQYFGPGTRLTVL.

The CDR3 reads CASSQVWPSNPPLHF. The chain combines TRBV4-3 with TRBJ1-6. CDR1 and CDR2 from the germline V gene are LGHNA and YSLEER. This CDR3 is built from 15 residues.

The chain has TRBV15 and TRBJ1-1. The CDR3 consists of 13 residues. The germline V gene has CDR1 LNHNV and CDR2 YYDKDF (reference sequence). The CDR3 sequence: CATSRVRETEAFF.

CDR3 protein: CASSEGLAGEVEQFF. The V gene is TRBV7-2, the J gene TRBJ2-1; the D gene TCRdb calls, TRBD2, cannot be checked with no DNA. The CDR3 is made up of 15 amino acids. The germline CDR1 and CDR2 sequences are SGHTA and FQGNSA.